The 23 T cell receptor beta chains reported below all come from one sample, sequenced in a study of blood T cell repertoires in COVID-19. TCRdb keeps only in-frame clones here, not all; method: immunoSEQ multiplex PCR. The sample lists about 250,000 clones; 88% were seen once. Sequencing was carried out using peripheral blood. These receptors were obtained from a woman aged 25 to 39 with COVID-19, enrolled during active disease.

The chain recombines TRBV20-1 with TRBJ2-1, with unresolved D. The CDR3 has 12 residues. V lost 3 bases to trimming and J lost 5 bases, with 8 bases between them. Germline V gene data show CDR1 as DFQATT and CDR2 as SNEGSKA (reference sequence). The CDR3 nucleotides are TGCAGTGCTAGTCTCCAGGACAATGAGCAGTTCTTC. Its translation: CSASLQDNEQFF.

The chain recombines TRBV5-5 with TRBJ2-7; 8 bases are a match to TRBD1. CDR1 and CDR2 from the germline V gene are SGHKS and YYEKEE (reference sequence). CDR3 length equals 15 residues. Trimming cost V 5 bases and J 1 base; bases outside gene matches: 8. CDR3 region: CASSEKDRASYEQYF. CDR3 coding DNA: TGTGCCAGCAGTGAAAAGGACAGGGCTTCCTACGAGCAGTACTTC.

The chain joins TRBV7-2 to TRBJ2-1, with D perhaps matching TRBD1 (5 bases). V lost 0 bases and J lost 9, with 12 bases in between. CDR1 is SGHTA and CDR2 is FQGNSA in the germline V gene. The CDR3 is 14 residues long. The CDR3 loop is CASSLATQRGEQFF. CDR3 DNA: TGTGCCAGCAGCTTAGCAACCCAAAGGGGTGAGCAGTTCTTC.

The chain employs TRBV5-4 and TRBJ2-1; weak D call: TRBD1 (5 bases). V lost 2 bases to trimming and J lost 6 bases, with 9 bases between them. The germline CDR1 and CDR2 sequences are SGHNT and YYREEE (reference sequence). The CDR3 runs to 13 residues. Written as DNA, the CDR3 is TGTGCCAGCAGCTTTGACAGACTCAATGAGCAGTTCTTC. Its protein product is CASSFDRLNEQFF.

The chain joins TRBV27 to TRBJ1-2, with 9 positions matching TRBD1. The V gene's germline CDR1 is MNHEY and CDR2 SMNVEV (reference sequence). The CDR3 has 17 amino acids. Trimming took 5 bases from V and 6 from J; bases not matched to a gene: 16. CDR3 bases: TGTGCCAGCAGTCCTCGGACAGGGGCCGTTGGGGGTCATGGCTACACCTTC. Protein sequence: CASSPRTGAVGGHGYTF.

The chain employs TRBV6-2 or TRBV6-3 and TRBJ2-5, with 10 nucleotides matching TRBD2. With V trimmed by 5 bases and J by 5 bases, 8 bases remained unmatched. The germline gives CDR1 MNHEY, CDR2 SVGEGT. The CDR3 spans 15 residues. This chain's CDR3 is CASSAERGGWETQYF. In DNA form, the CDR3 reads TGTGCCAGCAGTGCTGAGCGGGGGGGCTGGGAGACCCAGTACTTC.

The chain employs TRBV9 and TRBJ2-2; a possible D gene is TRBD2 (5 bases). The CDR3 consists of 14 residues. V was clipped by 6 bases and J by 0 bases, with 9 bases between them. Germline loops: CDR1 SGDLS, CDR2 YYNGEE. CDR3 bases: TGTGCCAGCAACGTGGGAGCGAACACCGGGGAGCTGTTTTTT. Protein: CASNVGANTGELFF.

This CDR3 reads CASSPPVSDTQYF. The CDR3 DNA follows: TGTGCCAGCTCACCCCCGGTCTCAGATACGCAGTATTTT. The chain couples TRBV18 to TRBJ2-3; D remains ambiguous. Looked up from germline, CDR1 is KGHSH and CDR2 is LQKENI. Trimming shortened V by 3 bases and J by 4 bases, and 8 bases separated the two germline ends. The CDR3 runs 13 residues.

V gene TRBV19 combines with J gene TRBJ2-2; tentatively, D is TRBD2 (5 bases). This CDR3 contains 13 residues. CDR1 and CDR2 from the germline V gene are LNHDA and SQIVND (reference sequence). The V gene lost 9 bases and the J gene lost 4 bases, with 12 bases spanning the gap. CDR3 protein: CASRGRGTGELFF. CDR3 DNA: TGTGCCAGCCGAGGTCGGGGCACCGGGGAGCTGTTTTTT. The full variable domain, completed using reference TRBV19 and TRBJ2-2, is DGGITQSPKYLFRKEGQNVTLSCEQNLNHDAMYWYRQDPGQGLRLIYYSQIVNDFQKGDIAEGYSVSREKKESFPLTVTSAQKNPTAFYLCASRGRGTGELFFGEGSRLTVL.

This sequence joins TRBV6-5 and TRBJ1-4; D is undetermined. CDR1 and CDR2 (germline): MNHEY, SVGAGI. This CDR3 comprises 14 residues. V dropped 0 bases and J dropped 8 bases, with 10 bases sitting between them. The CDR3 bases are TGTGCCAGCAGTTACTCTAGAGACTGGGAAAAACTGTTTTTT. This gives the protein CASSYSRDWEKLFF.

The chain couples TRBV5-1 to TRBJ1-4; 9 bases map to TRBD1. Germline CDR1 is SGHRS and CDR2 is YFSETQ. This CDR3 spans 14 amino acids. Losses at the gene ends were 2 bases for V and 8 bases for J; bases not matched to a gene: 4. In DNA, the CDR3 is TGCGCCAGCAGCTTTACAGGGGGCGGCGAAAAACTGTTTTTT. This translates into CASSFTGGGEKLFF.

This chain uses TRBV7-2 with TRBJ1-6; D gene uncertain. CDR3 length equals 14 residues. Deletions cut 3 bases from V and 8 bases from J, with 11 bases between. From germline, CDR1 is SGHTA and CDR2 FQGNSA. CDR3 sequence (DNA): TGTGCCAGCAGCTTTCGGGAAAGGGATTCACCCCTCCACTTT. Amino acids: CASSFRERDSPLHF.

The table lists this clone with a few counts. V is TRBV10-3 and J is TRBJ1-2; the match to TRBD1 covers 9 bases. The CDR3 loop spans 14 amino acids. Germline V gene sequence: CDR1 ENHRY, CDR2 SYGVKD. The V and J ends lost 8 bases and 8 bases, in that order; junction bases with no gene match: 12. As DNA, the CDR3 is TGTGCCATCGGCTTACAGGGGGCGGGACAAGGCTACACCTTC. Amino acids: CAIGLQGAGQGYTF.

The chain uses TRBV4-3 and TRBJ2-1; 11 positions match TRBD2. Unmatched junction bases numbered 2, after V lost 0 bases and J lost 7 bases. In germline, CDR1 is LGHNA, CDR2 YSLEER. This CDR3 comprises 15 residues. The CDR3 here is CASSQELAGVNEQFF. DNA for the CDR3: TGCGCCAGCAGCCAAGAACTAGCGGGGGTTAATGAGCAGTTCTTC.

The chain employs TRBV10-2 and TRBJ2-3; the match to TRBD1 covers 12 bases. Germline V CDR1 and CDR2: WSHSY, SAAADI. With 6 bases clipped from V and 5 bases from J, the junction kept 9 bases outside the gene matches. The CDR3 is made up of 16 amino acids. This CDR3 reads CASREGTGGLGDTQYF. Here the CDR3 DNA reads TGCGCCAGCAGGGAGGGGACAGGGGGCTTGGGAGATACGCAGTATTTT.

Concerning this clone: One end of the junction is discordant with germline, which a read error may explain. The chain links TRBV7-7 to TRBJ1-3, with TRBD1 matching 7 bases. The CDR3 is 17 residues long. In germline, CDR1 is SSHAT, CDR2 FNYEAQ (reference sequence). The CDR3 protein is CASSLALTGSSGNTIYF. CDR3 in DNA: TGTGCTAGCAGCTTAGCCCTGACAGGGAGCTCTGGAAACACCATATATTTT.

This clone has only one observation. The chain links TRBV5-1 to TRBJ1-4; D is uncertain. The V gene's germline CDR1 is SGHRS and CDR2 YFSETQ. V lost 0 bases and J 8 bases, leaving 8 bases between the germline ends. The CDR3 has 13 residues. CDR3 DNA sequence: TGCGCCAGCAGCTTGGGGGTGGGCGAAAAACTGTTTTTT. It yields the protein CASSLGVGEKLFF.

The chain recombines TRBV4-3 with TRBJ2-1, with TRBD2 as a possible D gene (6 bases). V was shortened by 1 base and J by 1 base, with 11 bases between the two germline ends. Germline V lookup: CDR1 LGHNA, CDR2 YSLEER. The CDR3 is made up of 16 amino acids. The CDR3 coding sequence is TGCGCCAGCAGCCAAGGAGGGCGGGGTTCCTACAATGAGCAGTTCTTC. This gives the protein CASSQGGRGSYNEQFF.

The CDR3 sequence is CASSLAWGSNYGYTF. The CDR3 nucleotides are TGCGCCAGCAGCCTGGCGTGGGGCTCAAACTATGGCTACACCTTC. The V gene is TRBV5-1, the J gene TRBJ1-2; TRBD1 is a possible D gene (5 bases). Germline V gene lookup returns CDR1 SGHRS and CDR2 YFSETQ. CDR3 length equals 15 residues. V lost 4 bases and J 2 bases, leaving 15 bases between the germline ends.

The chain is built from TRBV27 and TRBJ2-1; TRBD2 aligns across 12 bases. The CDR3 is made up of 17 amino acids. Germline assignment: CDR1 MNHEY and CDR2 SMNVEV (reference sequence). V lost 5 bases, J lost 5 bases, and 10 bases stayed unmatched. The CDR3 DNA reads as TGTGCCAGCAGTCCTTGGACTAGCGGGGCGTTACACAATGAGCAGTTCTTC. It is translated as CASSPWTSGALHNEQFF.

The rearrangement links TRBV6-5 to TRBJ1-6, with 7 bases fitting TRBD1. This CDR3 contains 15 residues. V lost 6 bases, J lost 10 bases, and 12 bases stayed unmatched. Germline V CDR1 and CDR2: MNHEY, SVGAGI. CDR3 in amino acids: CASSEGLQGGSPLHF. For the CDR3, the DNA is TGTGCCAGCAGCGAGGGACTCCAGGGGGGCTCACCCCTCCACTTT.

On this clone itself: The identical CDR3 is also encoded by other nucleotide sequences in the sample. The V call is TRBV7-2, the J call TRBJ1-1, with D hard to call. The CDR3 runs to 14 residues. Trimming cost V 1 base and J 4 bases, with 10 bases left between them. The germline V gene encodes CDR1 SGHTA and CDR2 FQGNSA. CDR3 nucleotides: TGTGCCAGCAGCTTAGGGGCCGGCGTCACTGAAGCTTTCTTT. It yields the protein CASSLGAGVTEAFF.

V usage is TRBV4-3 and J usage is TRBJ2-1; 7 positions agree with TRBD2. V gave up 1 base and J gave up 1 base; unmatched junction bases: 13. Germline CDR1 LGHNA, CDR2 YSLEER. This CDR3 has 19 residues. The CDR3 is CASSQVREGRGVSYNEQFF. The CDR3 DNA sequence: TGCGCCAGCAGCCAAGTGAGAGAAGGTCGGGGGGTATCCTACAATGAGCAGTTCTTC.